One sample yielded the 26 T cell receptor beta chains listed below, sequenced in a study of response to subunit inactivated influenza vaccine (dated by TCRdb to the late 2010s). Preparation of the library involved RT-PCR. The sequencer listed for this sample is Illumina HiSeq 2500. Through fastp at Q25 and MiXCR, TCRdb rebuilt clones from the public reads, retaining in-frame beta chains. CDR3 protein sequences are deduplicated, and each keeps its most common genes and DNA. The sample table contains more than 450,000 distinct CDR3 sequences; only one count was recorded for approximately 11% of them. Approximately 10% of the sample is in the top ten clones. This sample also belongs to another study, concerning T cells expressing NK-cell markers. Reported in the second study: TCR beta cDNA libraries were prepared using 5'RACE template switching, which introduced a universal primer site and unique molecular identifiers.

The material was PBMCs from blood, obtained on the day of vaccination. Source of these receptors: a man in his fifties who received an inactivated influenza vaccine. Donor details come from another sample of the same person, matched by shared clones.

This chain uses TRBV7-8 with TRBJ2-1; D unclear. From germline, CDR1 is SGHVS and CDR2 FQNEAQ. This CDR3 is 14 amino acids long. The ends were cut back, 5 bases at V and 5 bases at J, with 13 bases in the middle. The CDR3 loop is CASSLRRSHNEQFF. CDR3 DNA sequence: TGTGCCAGCAGCCTTAGAAGGAGTCACAATGAGCAGTTCTTC.

The CDR3 sequence: CSARSHGTTFTGELFF. CDR3 DNA: TGCAGTGCTAGGTCACATGGGACGACTTTCACCGGGGAGCTGTTTTTT. The chain recombines TRBV20-1 with TRBJ2-2; D is perhaps TRBD1 or TRBD2 (5 bases each). CDR3 size: 16 residues. Germline CDR1 reads DFQATT; CDR2 reads SNEGSKA (reference sequence). Trimming took 3 bases from V and 4 from J, leaving 18 bases between them.

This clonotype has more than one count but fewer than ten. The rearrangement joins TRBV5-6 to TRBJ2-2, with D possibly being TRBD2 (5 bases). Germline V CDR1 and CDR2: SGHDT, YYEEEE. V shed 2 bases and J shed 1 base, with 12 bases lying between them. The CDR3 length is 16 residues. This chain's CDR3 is CASSLIGEQNTGELFF. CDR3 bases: TGTGCCAGCAGCTTAATCGGGGAACAGAACACCGGGGAGCTGTTTTTT.

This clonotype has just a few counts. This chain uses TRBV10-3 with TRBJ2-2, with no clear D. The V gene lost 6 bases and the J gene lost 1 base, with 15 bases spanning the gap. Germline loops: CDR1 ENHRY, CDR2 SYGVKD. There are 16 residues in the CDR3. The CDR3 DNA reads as TGTGCCATCAGCCCCATGTTTTTTGGGAACACCGGGGAGCTGTTTTTT. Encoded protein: CAISPMFFGNTGELFF.

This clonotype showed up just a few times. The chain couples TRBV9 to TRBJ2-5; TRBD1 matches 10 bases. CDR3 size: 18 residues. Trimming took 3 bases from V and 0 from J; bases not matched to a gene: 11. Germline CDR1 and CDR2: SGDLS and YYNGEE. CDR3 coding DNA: TGTGCCAGCAGCGGATCCCCGGGACAGGGGATGTACCAAGAGACCCAGTACTTC. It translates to CASSGSPGQGMYQETQYF.

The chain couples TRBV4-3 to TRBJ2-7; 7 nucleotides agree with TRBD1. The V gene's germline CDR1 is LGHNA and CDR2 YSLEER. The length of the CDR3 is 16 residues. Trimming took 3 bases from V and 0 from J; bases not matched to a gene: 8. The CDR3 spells CASSQDQGTASYEQYF. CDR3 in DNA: TGCGCCAGCAGCCAGGACCAGGGGACAGCCTCCTACGAGCAGTACTTC.

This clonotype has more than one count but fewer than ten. CDR3 nucleotide sequence: TGTGCCAGCAGTCCAAGGACAGGGCACGAAAAACTGTTTTTT. This encodes CASSPRTGHEKLFF. The gene calls are TRBV12-3 or TRBV12-4 and TRBJ1-4; 8 bases are a match to TRBD1. CDR3 size: 14 residues. With V trimmed by 5 bases and J by 8 bases, 7 bases remained unmatched.

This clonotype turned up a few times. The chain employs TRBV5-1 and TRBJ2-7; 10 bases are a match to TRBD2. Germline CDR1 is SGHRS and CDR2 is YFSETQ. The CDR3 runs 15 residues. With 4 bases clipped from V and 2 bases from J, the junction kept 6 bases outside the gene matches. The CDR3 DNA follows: TGCGCCAGCAGCACCTCTAGCGGGAGTCCCTACGAGCAGTACTTC. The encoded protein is CASSTSSGSPYEQYF.

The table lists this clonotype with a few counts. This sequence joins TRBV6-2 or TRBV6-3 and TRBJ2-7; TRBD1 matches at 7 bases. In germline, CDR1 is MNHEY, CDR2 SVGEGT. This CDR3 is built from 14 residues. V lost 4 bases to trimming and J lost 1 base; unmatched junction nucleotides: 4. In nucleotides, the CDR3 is TGTGCCAGCAGTTCCAAGGGGGCTTCCTACGAGCAGTACTTC. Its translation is CASSSKGASYEQYF.

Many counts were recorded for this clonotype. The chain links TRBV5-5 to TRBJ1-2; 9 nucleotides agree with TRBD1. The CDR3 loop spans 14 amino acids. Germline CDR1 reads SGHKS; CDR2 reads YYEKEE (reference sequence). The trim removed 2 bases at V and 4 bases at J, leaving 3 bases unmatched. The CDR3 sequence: CASSLNRGLYGYTF. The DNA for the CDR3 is TGTGCCAGCAGCTTAAACAGGGGGCTCTATGGCTACACCTTC.

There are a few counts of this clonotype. CDR3 in DNA: TGTGCCAGCAGTCAGGGACATGCTACCGGGGAGCTGTTTTTT. Protein: CASSQGHATGELFF. This sequence joins TRBV12-3 or TRBV12-4 and TRBJ2-2; D is possibly TRBD1 (6 bases). This CDR3 comprises 14 residues. V lost 5 bases and J 5 bases, leaving 12 bases between the germline ends.

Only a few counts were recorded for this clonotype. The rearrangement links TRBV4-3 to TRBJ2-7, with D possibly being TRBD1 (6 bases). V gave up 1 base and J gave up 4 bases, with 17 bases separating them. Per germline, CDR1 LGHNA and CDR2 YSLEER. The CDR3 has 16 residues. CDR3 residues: CASSQVAGVAAYEQYF. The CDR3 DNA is TGCGCCAGCAGCCAAGTAGCAGGGGTTGCGGCTTACGAGCAGTACTTC.

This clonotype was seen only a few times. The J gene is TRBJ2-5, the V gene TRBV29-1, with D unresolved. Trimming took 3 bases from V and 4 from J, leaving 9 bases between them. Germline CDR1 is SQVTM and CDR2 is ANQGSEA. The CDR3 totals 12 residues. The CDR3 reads CSVETLVETQYF. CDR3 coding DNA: TGCAGCGTTGAGACCTTAGTAGAGACCCAGTACTTC.

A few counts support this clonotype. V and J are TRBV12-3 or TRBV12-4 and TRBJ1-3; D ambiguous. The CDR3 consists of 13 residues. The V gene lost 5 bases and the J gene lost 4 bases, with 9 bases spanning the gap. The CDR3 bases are TGTGCCAGCAGTAAGCCTGTGGGAAACACCATATATTTT. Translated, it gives CASSKPVGNTIYF.

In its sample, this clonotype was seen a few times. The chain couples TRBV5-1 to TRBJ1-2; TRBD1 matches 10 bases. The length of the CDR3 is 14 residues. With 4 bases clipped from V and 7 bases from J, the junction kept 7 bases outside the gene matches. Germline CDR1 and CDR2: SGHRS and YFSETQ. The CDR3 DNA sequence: TGCGCCAGCAGCCTCCGACAGGGGGCCGGTGGCTACACCTTC. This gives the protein CASSLRQGAGGYTF.

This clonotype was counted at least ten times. CDR3 amino acids: CASSQDLGLSYNEQFF. CDR3 bases: TGTGCCAGCAGCCAAGATCTCGGACTCTCGTACAATGAGCAGTTCTTC. The rearrangement uses TRBV3-1 and TRBJ2-1, with a weak D call TRBD2 (5 bases). Trimming pared 0 bases from V and 4 bases from J, leaving 13 bases between. This CDR3 is built from 16 residues. CDR1 is LGHDT and CDR2 is YNNKEL in the germline V gene (reference sequence).

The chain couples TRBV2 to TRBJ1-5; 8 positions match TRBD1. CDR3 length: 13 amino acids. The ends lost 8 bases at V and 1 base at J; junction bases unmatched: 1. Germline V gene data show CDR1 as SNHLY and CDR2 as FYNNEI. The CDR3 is CASDRGSNQPQHF. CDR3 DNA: TGTGCCAGCGACAGGGGAAGCAATCAGCCCCAGCATTTT.

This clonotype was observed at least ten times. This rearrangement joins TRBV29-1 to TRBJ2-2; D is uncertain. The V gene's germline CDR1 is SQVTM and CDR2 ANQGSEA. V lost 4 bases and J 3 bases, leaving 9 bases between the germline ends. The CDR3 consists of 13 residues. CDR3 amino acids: CSVGTIHTGELFF. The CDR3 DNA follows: TGCAGCGTTGGTACCATCCACACCGGGGAGCTGTTTTTT.

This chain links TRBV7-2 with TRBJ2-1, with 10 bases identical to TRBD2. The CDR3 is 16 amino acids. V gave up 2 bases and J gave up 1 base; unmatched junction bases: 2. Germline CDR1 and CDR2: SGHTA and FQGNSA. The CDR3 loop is CASSLTSGMSYNEQFF. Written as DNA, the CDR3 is TGTGCCAGCAGCTTAACTAGCGGGATGTCCTACAATGAGCAGTTCTTC. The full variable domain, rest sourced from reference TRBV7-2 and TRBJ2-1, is GAGVSQSPSNKVTEKGKDVELRCDPISGHTALYWYRQSLGQGLEFLIYFQGNSAPDKSGLPSDRFSAERTGGSVSTLTIQRTQQEDSAVYLCASSLTSGMSYNEQFFGPGTRLTVL.

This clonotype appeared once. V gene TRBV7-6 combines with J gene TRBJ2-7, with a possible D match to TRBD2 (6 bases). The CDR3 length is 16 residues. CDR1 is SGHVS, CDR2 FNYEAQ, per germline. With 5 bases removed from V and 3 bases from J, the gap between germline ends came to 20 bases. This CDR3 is CASSPMTEKDYYEQYF. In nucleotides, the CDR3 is TGTGCCAGCAGCCCCATGACAGAGAAGGACTACTACGAGCAGTACTTC.

The CDR3 reads CASSLRGQDEQYF. CDR3 sequence (DNA): TGTGCCAGCAGTTTGAGAGGGCAAGACGAGCAGTACTTC. This chain uses TRBV12-3 or TRBV12-4 with TRBJ2-7, with D possibly being TRBD2 (5 bases). V was trimmed by 3 bases and J by 5 bases, leaving 11 bases between them. This CDR3 region has 13 residues.

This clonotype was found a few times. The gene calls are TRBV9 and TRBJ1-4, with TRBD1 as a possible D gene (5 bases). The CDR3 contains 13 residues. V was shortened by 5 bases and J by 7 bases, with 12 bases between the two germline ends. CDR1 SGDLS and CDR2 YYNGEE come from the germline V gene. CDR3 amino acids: CASSQGFTEKLFF. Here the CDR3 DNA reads TGTGCCAGCAGTCAGGGATTTACTGAAAAACTGTTTTTT. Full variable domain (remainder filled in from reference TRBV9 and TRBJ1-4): DSGVTQTPKHLITATGQRVTLRCSPRSGDLSVYWYQQSLDQGLQFLIQYYNGEERAKGNILERFSAQQFPDLHSELNLSSLELGDSALYFCASSQGFTEKLFFGSGTQLSVL.

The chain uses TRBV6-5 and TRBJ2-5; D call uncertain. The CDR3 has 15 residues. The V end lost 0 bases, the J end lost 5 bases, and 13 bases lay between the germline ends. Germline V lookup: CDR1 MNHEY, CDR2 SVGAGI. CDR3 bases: TGTGCCAGCAGTTACTCTGGCGATATGGCGGAGACCCAGTACTTC. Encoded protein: CASSYSGDMAETQYF.

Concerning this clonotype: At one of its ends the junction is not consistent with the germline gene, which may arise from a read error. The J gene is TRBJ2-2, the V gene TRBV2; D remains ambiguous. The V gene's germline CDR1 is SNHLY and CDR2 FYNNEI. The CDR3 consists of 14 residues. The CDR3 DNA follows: TGTGCCGGCAGTTACGTAGAGAACACCGGGGAGCTGTTTTTT. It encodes CAGSYVENTGELFF.

The CDR3 region has the DNA TGTGCCAGCAGTCGAACTAGCGGGGAATCCTACAATGAGCAGTTCTTC. Translated: CASSRTSGESYNEQFF. The V call is TRBV2, the J call TRBJ2-1, with 10 bases identical to TRBD2. Germline CDR1 reads SNHLY; CDR2 reads FYNNEI. V gave up 5 bases and J gave up 1 base; unmatched junction bases: 5. The CDR3 sequence is 16 residues long.

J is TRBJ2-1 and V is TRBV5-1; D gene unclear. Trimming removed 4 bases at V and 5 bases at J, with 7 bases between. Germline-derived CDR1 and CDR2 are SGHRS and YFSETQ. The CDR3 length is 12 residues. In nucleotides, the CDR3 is TGCGCCAGCAGCGCGATAAACAATGAGCAGTTCTTC. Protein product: CASSAINNEQFF.